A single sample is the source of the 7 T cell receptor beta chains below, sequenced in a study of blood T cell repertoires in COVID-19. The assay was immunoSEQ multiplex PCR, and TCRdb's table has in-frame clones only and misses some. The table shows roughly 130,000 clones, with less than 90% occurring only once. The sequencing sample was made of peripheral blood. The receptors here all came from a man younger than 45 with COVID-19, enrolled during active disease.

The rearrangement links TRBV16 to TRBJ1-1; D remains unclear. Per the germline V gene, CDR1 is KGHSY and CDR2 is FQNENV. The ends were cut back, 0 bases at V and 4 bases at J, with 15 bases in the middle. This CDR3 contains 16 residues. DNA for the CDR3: TGTGCCAGCAGCCAATCTGGACTCTCCGAATTCACTGAAGCTTTCTTT. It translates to CASSQSGLSEFTEAFF.

The CDR3 bases are TGTGCCAGCAGTTTAACAGGGAGAAACACCATATATTTT. Translation gives CASSLTGRNTIYF. V is TRBV11-2 and J is TRBJ1-3; tentatively, D is TRBD1 (6 bases). CDR1 and CDR2 (germline): SGHAT, FQNNGV. V lost 6 bases to trimming and J lost 5 bases, with 11 bases between them. This CDR3 is built from 13 residues.

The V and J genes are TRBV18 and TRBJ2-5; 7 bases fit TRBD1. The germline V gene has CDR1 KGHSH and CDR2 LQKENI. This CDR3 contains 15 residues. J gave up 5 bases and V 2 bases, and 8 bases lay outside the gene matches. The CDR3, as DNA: TGTGCCAGCTCACCAGAGACAGGGTGGGCCGAGACCCAGTACTTC. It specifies CASSPETGWAETQYF.

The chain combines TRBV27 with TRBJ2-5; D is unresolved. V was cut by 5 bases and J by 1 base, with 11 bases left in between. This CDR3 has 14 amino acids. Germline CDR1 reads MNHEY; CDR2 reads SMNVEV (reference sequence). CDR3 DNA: TGTGCCAGCAGTAGAACATCTAGCCAAGAGACCCAGTACTTC. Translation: CASSRTSSQETQYF.

This CDR3 is CASSSREWDHGYTF. The CDR3 bases are TGTGCCAGCAGCTCCCGGGAGTGGGATCATGGCTACACCTTC. This chain links TRBV7-2 with TRBJ1-2, with D unresolved. Germline V CDR1 and CDR2: SGHTA, FQGNSA. With 4 bases removed from V and 6 bases from J, the gap between germline ends came to 15 bases. The CDR3 length is 14 residues.

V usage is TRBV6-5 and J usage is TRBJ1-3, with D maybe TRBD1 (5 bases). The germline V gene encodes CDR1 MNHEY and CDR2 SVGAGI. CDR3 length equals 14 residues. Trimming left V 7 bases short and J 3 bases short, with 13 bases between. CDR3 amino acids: CASIGLGLGNTIYF. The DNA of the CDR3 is TGTGCCAGCATTGGCTTGGGGCTTGGAAACACCATATATTTT.

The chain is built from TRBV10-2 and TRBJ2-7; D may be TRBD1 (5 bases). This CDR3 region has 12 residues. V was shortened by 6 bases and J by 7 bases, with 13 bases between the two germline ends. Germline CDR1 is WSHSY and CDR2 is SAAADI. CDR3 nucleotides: TGCGCCAGCAGGAAGGACAATGGGGAGCAGTACTTC. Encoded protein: CASRKDNGEQYF.